Sequencing of this T cell receptor beta chain was carried out in a study of CD8 T cells in Susac syndrome. General study results and limits: Clonal expansion of CD8+ cells in Susac peaked in TEMRA cells (and in active patients).

CDR1 is SGHNT, CDR2 YYREEE, per germline (reference sequence). The CDR3 has 16 residues. V lost 5 bases to trimming and J lost 4 bases; unmatched junction nucleotides: 11. RNA amounts of about 0.5 to 1 ug underwent reverse transcription with random hexamers. TCRdb independently ran MiXCR on the immunoSEQ multiplex PCR reads; one entry per CDR3 protein. The sample has 95,000 to 150,000 distinct CDR3 sequences, 90% to 95% seen once; the top ten hold less than 0.3%. Bulk CD8+ and CD4+ cells came from magnetic negative isolation; CD8+ TEMRA by FACS. With regard to this clonotype: Its antigen is undetermined.

The TCR was taken from a human donor with Susac syndrome. The specimen sequenced was CD8+ T cells from PBMCs. The V call is TRBV5-4, the J call TRBJ2-3; 9 bases align to TRBD2. Here the CDR3 DNA reads TGTGCCAGCAGACCCCTCGGCGCGGGGGGGTCAGATACGCAGTATTTT. Encoded protein: CASRPLGAGGSDTQYF.